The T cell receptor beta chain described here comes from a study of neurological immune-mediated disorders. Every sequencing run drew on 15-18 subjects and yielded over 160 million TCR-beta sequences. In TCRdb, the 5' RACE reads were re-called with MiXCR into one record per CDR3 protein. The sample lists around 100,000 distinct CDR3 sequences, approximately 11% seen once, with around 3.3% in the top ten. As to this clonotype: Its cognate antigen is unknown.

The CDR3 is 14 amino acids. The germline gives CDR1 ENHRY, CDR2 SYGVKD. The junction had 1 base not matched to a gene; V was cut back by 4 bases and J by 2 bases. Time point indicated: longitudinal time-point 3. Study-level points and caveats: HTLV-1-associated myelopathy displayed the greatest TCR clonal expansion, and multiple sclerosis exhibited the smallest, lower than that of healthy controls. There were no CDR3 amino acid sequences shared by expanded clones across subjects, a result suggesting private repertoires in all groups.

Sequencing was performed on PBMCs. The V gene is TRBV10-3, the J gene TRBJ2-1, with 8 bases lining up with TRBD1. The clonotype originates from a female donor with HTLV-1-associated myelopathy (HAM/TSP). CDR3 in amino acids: CAISGTGPYNEQFF. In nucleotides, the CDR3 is TGTGCCATCAGTGGGACAGGGCCCTACAATGAGCAGTTCTTC.